The present T cell receptor beta chain was sequenced within a study of blood T cell repertoires in COVID-19 (dated by TCRdb to 2018 to 2020). Study-wide context: The collaborator samples originated in the United States, Italy and Spain and spanned the acute and convalescent phases of COVID-19. The sample metadata nearly always contained a de-identified subject ID, COVID-19 status, age in years and sex. The dataset comprised deeply sampled blood TCRbeta repertoires from subjects exposed to, actively infected with, or recovered from COVID-19. Where available, HLA class I and class II types were obtained from metadata supplied by the sample provider rather than from assay-based typing. The material from the prospective study consisted of cDNA or gDNA derived from T cells, B-cell-depleted T cells, or PBMCs. The samples were drawn from two sources: the first 160 participants of the ongoing ImmuneRACE study, and 950 to 1,500 subjects contributed by 6 global collaborators. The repertoires were released in a freely available public database meant as a resource for research on the immune response to SARS-CoV-2. Broad study findings and their caveats: Clinical and demographic metadata were provided uncurated, with the amount varying by source and participant.

Enrolling through a virtual design, the prospective study's participants ranged in age from roughly 18 to 90 years and lived across more than 20 United States geographic areas. In the prospective study, cohorts were assigned on the basis of participant-reported clinical history obtained from a screening survey and a study questionnaire. Exposed participants were defined as having been in contact with someone with a PCR-confirmed or clinician-diagnosed COVID-19 case within 2 weeks of study entry. In the prospective study, mobile phlebotomists collected whole blood, serum and a nasopharyngeal or oropharyngeal swab from each participant. Additional blood draws and questionnaires over an approximately two-month period could optionally be provided by prospective study participants. Blood samples from the prospective study were shipped frozen or at room temperature prior to DNA extraction. TCRbeta CDR3 regions were amplified from genomic DNA by means of the immunoSEQ Assay, a bias-controlled multiplex PCR. In the paper's pipeline: Nucleated cell counts per sample were estimated from amplification of reference gene primers within the assay. To quantify the absolute abundance of each unique TCRbeta CDR3 rearrangement, sequence reads were collapsed and filtered. For each sample, productive Simpson clonality was calculated as the square root of Simpson's diversity index across productive rearrangements. This is the immuneACCESS table as TCRdb keeps it, with only in-frame sequences that have V and J called. A part of the clones is gone; compared with another copy, unresolved V genes explain less than half, and the rest is unexplained. V, J and clone size reflect that table, while D and trimming were determined from the DNA. The sample records over 200,000 clones, almost 90% of which are singletons. The ten largest clonotypes hold over 12% of the sample.

This clone occurred a few times. Its recognized antigen is unknown. The sample holds no much larger clone one base away, and base qualities are not on file. The CDR3 has 16 amino acids, counting the end cysteine and phenylalanine. The entry retains the CDR3 DNA only, 48 bases that are in frame from base 1. Looking up the germline V gene yields CDR1 SGHTA and CDR2 FQGNSA. Trimming removed 5 bases from V and 7 bases from J; the gene matches leave 13 bases unexplained. This TCR came from a man aged 25 to 40 who had been exposed to COVID-19. Here the chain combines TRBV7-2 and TRBJ1-2, with 10 junctional bases fitting TRBD1. Sequenced: PBMCs or T cells enriched from blood (not recorded which). The CDR3 in this case is CASSPARGQGRGGYTF. In nucleotide form, the sequence is TGTGCCAGCAGCCCTGCGCGGGGACAGGGGCGCGGTGGCTACACCTTC.